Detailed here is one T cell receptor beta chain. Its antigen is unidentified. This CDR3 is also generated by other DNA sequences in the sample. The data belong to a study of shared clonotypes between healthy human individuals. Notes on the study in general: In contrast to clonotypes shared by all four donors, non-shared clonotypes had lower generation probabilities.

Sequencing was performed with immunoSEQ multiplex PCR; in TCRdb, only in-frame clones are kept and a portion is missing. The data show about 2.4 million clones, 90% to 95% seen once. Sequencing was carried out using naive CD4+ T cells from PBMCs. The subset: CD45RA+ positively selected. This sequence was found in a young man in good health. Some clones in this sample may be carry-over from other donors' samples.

The CDR3 nucleotides read TGTGCCAGCAGTGACAGGGTCGGTAATCAGCCCCAGCATTTT. Protein sequence: CASSDRVGNQPQHF. The gene calls are TRBV6-5 and TRBJ1-5; 7 bases line up with TRBD1. With V trimmed by 5 bases and J by 4 bases, 5 bases remained unmatched. CDR1 is MNHEY, CDR2 SVGAGI, per germline. The CDR3 has 14 residues.